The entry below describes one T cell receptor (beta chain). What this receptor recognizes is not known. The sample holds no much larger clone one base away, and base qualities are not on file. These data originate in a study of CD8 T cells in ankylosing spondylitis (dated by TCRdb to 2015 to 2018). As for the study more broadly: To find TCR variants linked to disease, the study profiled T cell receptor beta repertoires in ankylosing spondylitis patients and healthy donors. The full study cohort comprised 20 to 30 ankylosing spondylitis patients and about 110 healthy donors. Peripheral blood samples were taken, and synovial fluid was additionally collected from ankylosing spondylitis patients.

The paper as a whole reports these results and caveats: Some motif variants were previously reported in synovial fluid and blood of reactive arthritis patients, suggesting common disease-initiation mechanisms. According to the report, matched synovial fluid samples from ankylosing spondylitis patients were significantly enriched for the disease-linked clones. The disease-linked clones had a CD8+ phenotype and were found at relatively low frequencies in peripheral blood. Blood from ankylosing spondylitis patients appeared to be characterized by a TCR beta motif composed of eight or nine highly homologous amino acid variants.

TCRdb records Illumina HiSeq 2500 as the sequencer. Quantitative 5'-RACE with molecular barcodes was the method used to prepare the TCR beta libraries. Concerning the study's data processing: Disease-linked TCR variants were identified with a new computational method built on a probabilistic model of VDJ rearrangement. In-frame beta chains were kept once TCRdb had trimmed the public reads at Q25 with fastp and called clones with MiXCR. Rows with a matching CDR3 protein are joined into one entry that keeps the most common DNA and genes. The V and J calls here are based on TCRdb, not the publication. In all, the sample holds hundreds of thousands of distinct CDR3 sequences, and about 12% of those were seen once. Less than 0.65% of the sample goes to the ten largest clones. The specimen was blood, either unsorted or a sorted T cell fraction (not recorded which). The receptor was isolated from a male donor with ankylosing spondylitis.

The CDR3 protein: CSVQTSGQETQYF. The nucleotide sequence is given as TGCAGCGTGCAGACTAGCGGCCAAGAGACCCAGTACTTC. In this chain, TRBV29-1 is recombined with TRBJ2-5; 9 middle bases align to TRBD2. From V the trimming removes 6 bases and from J it removes 1 base, while the gene matches leave 3 bases of the junction unaccounted for. CDR1 and CDR2, per the germline V gene, are SQVTM and ANQGSEA. The CDR3 sequence holds 13 residues, the cysteine and phenylalanine included. The entry retains the CDR3 DNA only, 39 bases that are in frame from base 1.